The 21 T cell receptor beta chains below were found in one sample sequenced in a study of blood T cell repertoires in COVID-19. Here immunoSEQ multiplex PCR was the method, and the copy in TCRdb shows in-frame clones only, minus some. The sample contains 100,000 to 150,000 clones, about 84% of which appear only once. The sample comprised peripheral blood. The receptors were gathered from a man aged 55-75 years with acute or convalescent COVID-19.

This sequence joins TRBV6-5 and TRBJ1-3; D remains unclear. The CDR3 loop spans 13 amino acids. Germline V CDR1 and CDR2: MNHEY, SVGAGI. V was shortened by 8 bases and J by 0 bases, with 8 bases between the two germline ends. The CDR3 reads CASAPSSGNTIYF. In nucleotides, the CDR3 is TGTGCCAGCGCACCGAGCTCTGGAAACACCATATATTTT.

This clone has just a few counts. The chain couples TRBV6-5 to TRBJ1-6, with D possibly TRBD1 on 5 matching bases. This CDR3 contains 15 residues. Germline V lookup: CDR1 MNHEY, CDR2 SVGAGI. The ends were cut back, 1 base at V and 5 bases at J, with 9 bases in the middle. CDR3 protein: CASSYFQGNNSPLHF. CDR3 sequence (DNA): TGTGCCAGCAGTTACTTCCAGGGAAATAATTCACCCCTCCACTTT.

This clone was seen only once. V and J are TRBV6-5 and TRBJ2-2; D possibly corresponds to TRBD2 (6 bases). CDR1 is MNHEY and CDR2 is SVGAGI in the germline V gene. This CDR3 contains 16 residues. The germline V and J ends were trimmed by 0 bases and 1 base, with 9 bases remaining between them. In nucleotides, the CDR3 is TGTGCCAGCAGTTACTCTCGAGCGGGGAACACCGGGGAGCTGTTTTTT. It encodes CASSYSRAGNTGELFF.

This sequence joins TRBV7-2 and TRBJ2-1, with 7 nucleotides matching TRBD2. V was pared by 4 bases and J by 4 bases, with 1 base of the junction left unmatched. In germline, CDR1 is SGHTA, CDR2 FQGNSA. The CDR3 runs to 13 residues. The CDR3 region is CASSSGRYNEQFF. CDR3 nucleotides: TGTGCCAGCAGCTCCGGGAGGTACAATGAGCAGTTCTTC.

CDR3 bases: TGTGCCAGCAGACAAGGCCAGGATTCCGGTGAGACCCAGTACTTC. Protein: CASRQGQDSGETQYF. The chain has TRBV6-6 and TRBJ2-5; no definite D call. CDR1 and CDR2 from the germline V gene are MNHNY and SVGAGI (reference sequence). This CDR3 region has 15 residues. Trimming shortened V by 6 bases and J by 5 bases, and 19 bases separated the two germline ends.

This chain joins TRBV4-3 and TRBJ2-5; TRBD1 agrees at 8 bases. This CDR3 contains 14 residues. The germline CDR1 and CDR2 sequences are LGHNA and YSLEER. Unmatched junction bases numbered 3, after V lost 1 base and J lost 5 bases. Here the CDR3 DNA reads TGCGCCAGCAGCCAAGGGGCAGGGGGCGAGACCCAGTACTTC. It yields the protein CASSQGAGGETQYF.

The chain employs TRBV11-2 and TRBJ2-5; perhaps TRBD1 as D (5 bases). Germline V gives CDR1 SGHAT, CDR2 FQNNGV. This CDR3 has 13 amino acids. Between the trimmed V and J ends, which lost 5 bases and 5 bases, there was a span of 12 bases. CDR3 sequence reads: CASSVQGVETQYF. CDR3 coding DNA: TGTGCCAGCAGCGTGCAGGGCGTGGAGACCCAGTACTTC.

V usage is TRBV9 and J usage is TRBJ2-1, with 10 bases aligning to TRBD2. The germline CDR1 and CDR2 sequences are SGDLS and YYNGEE. This CDR3 comprises 15 residues. Unmatched junction bases numbered 4, after V lost 3 bases and J lost 4 bases. CDR3 nucleotide sequence: TGTGCCAGCAGCGAGAGCGGGAGGGGGTACAATGAGCAGTTCTTC. This sequence encodes CASSESGRGYNEQFF. Supplemented by reference TRBV9 and TRBJ2-1, the full variable domain reads DSGVTQTPKHLITATGQRVTLRCSPRSGDLSVYWYQQSLDQGLQFLIQYYNGEERAKGNILERFSAQQFPDLHSELNLSSLELGDSALYFCASSESGRGYNEQFFGPGTRLTVL.

This chain uses TRBV5-4 with TRBJ2-7, with 10 bases fitting TRBD1. Looked up from germline, CDR1 is SGHNT and CDR2 is YYREEE (reference sequence). The V gene end was trimmed by 4 bases and the J gene end by 3 bases; junction bases not matched to a gene: 7. This CDR3 has 15 amino acids. The CDR3 sequence: CASSIRDRGIYEQYF. The CDR3 region has the DNA TGTGCCAGCAGCATCCGGGACAGGGGTATCTACGAGCAGTACTTC. Looking up the rest from reference TRBV5-4 and TRBJ2-7 gives the full variable domain: ETGVTQSPTHLIKTRGQQVTLRCSSQSGHNTVSWYQQALGQGPQFIFQYYREEENGRGNFPPRFSGLQFPNYSSELNVNALELDDSALYLCASSIRDRGIYEQYFGPGTRLTVT.

The rearrangement links TRBV7-3 to TRBJ2-1; 9 nucleotides match TRBD1. Germline CDR1 reads SGHTA; CDR2 reads FQGTGA. CDR3 length: 15 residues. With 3 bases clipped from V and 4 bases from J, the junction kept 4 bases outside the gene matches. Written as DNA, the CDR3 is TGTGCCAGCAGCTTTGGGACAGGGCCTTACAATGAGCAGTTCTTC. Translating it yields CASSFGTGPYNEQFF.

This clone has only one observation. V is TRBV7-3 and J is TRBJ2-3; D is unclear. The CDR3 is 15 residues long. Germline V lookup: CDR1 SGHTA, CDR2 FQGTGA. The V gene lost 1 base and the J gene lost 1 base, with 9 bases spanning the gap. CDR3 amino acids: CASSLNSRGTDTQYF. In DNA, the CDR3 is TGTGCCAGCAGCTTAAACTCCCGGGGCACAGATACGCAGTATTTT. Based on the CDR3 plus reference TRBV7-3 and TRBJ2-3, the full variable domain is GAGVSQTPSNKVTEKGKYVELRCDPISGHTALYWYRQSLGQGPEFLIYFQGTGAADDSGLPNDRFFAVRPEGSVSTLKIQRTERGDSAVYLCASSLNSRGTDTQYFGPGTRLTVL.

As concerns this clone: The identical CDR3 is also encoded by other nucleotide sequences in the sample. The chain has TRBV12-3 or TRBV12-4 and TRBJ2-7; TRBD1 matches 8 bases. The V and J ends lost 2 bases and 7 bases, in that order; junction bases with no gene match: 4. There are 13 residues in the CDR3. For the CDR3, the DNA is TGTGCCAGCAGTTTAACAGGGGGGCATGAGCAGTACTTC. This translates into CASSLTGGHEQYF.

The V gene is TRBV27, the J gene TRBJ2-7, with 11 bases lining up with TRBD1. Germline-derived CDR1 and CDR2 are MNHEY and SMNVEV (reference sequence). The ends lost 5 bases at V and 2 bases at J; junction bases unmatched: 5. This CDR3 spans 15 amino acids. The chain's CDR3 is CASSPQGQGAYEQYF. The CDR3 nucleotides read TGTGCCAGCAGTCCCCAGGGACAGGGGGCCTACGAGCAGTACTTC.

V usage is TRBV9 and J usage is TRBJ1-4; possibly TRBD1 for D (5 bases). The V and J ends lost 3 bases and 4 bases respectively, with 13 bases between them. The CDR3 covers 15 residues. The germline CDR1 and CDR2 sequences are SGDLS and YYNGEE. Written as DNA, the CDR3 is TGTGCCAGCAGCGCCTCCGGACAAGTTAATGAAAAACTGTTTTTT. Its translation: CASSASGQVNEKLFF.

Only one count was recorded for this clone. The chain has TRBV6-2 or TRBV6-3 and TRBJ2-5, with TRBD2 matching over 9 bases. This CDR3 is 16 amino acids long. J gave up 5 bases and V 0 bases, and 7 bases lay outside the gene matches. Germline CDR1 is MNHEY and CDR2 is SVGEGT. CDR3 sequence: CASSYSGGRVGETQYF. DNA for the CDR3: TGTGCCAGCAGTTACTCAGGCGGGAGGGTCGGGGAGACCCAGTACTTC.

The chain uses TRBV28 and TRBJ2-1; 12 nucleotides align to TRBD2. The CDR3 has 15 amino acids. Per the germline V gene, CDR1 is MDHEN and CDR2 is SYDVKM. Losses at the gene ends were 5 bases for V and 6 bases for J; bases not matched to a gene: 5. The CDR3 nucleotides are TGTGCCAGCAGTGACCCTAGCGGGAGGGCCAATGAGCAGTTCTTC. It encodes CASSDPSGRANEQFF.

The table lists this clone with a count of one. The V and J genes are TRBV30 and TRBJ2-7; maybe TRBD2 (7 bases). Trimming took off 4 bases at V and 3 bases at J, with 10 bases between the two ends. The CDR3 is 12 residues long. CDR1 is GTSNPN, CDR2 SVGIG, per germline (reference sequence). DNA of the CDR3: TGTGCCTGGACGGGGGGCTACTACGAGCAGTACTTC. It encodes CAWTGGYYEQYF.

V is TRBV9 and J is TRBJ2-7; TRBD1 might be the D (6 bases). The CDR3 extends over 14 amino acids. The ends were cut back, 0 bases at V and 2 bases at J, with 9 bases in the middle. Looked up from germline, CDR1 is SGDLS and CDR2 is YYNGEE. CDR3 amino acids: CASSVGDIPYEQYF. CDR3 DNA sequence: TGTGCCAGCAGCGTAGGGGACATCCCCTACGAGCAGTACTTC. Full variable domain (outside the CDR3, taken from reference TRBV9 and TRBJ2-7): DSGVTQTPKHLITATGQRVTLRCSPRSGDLSVYWYQQSLDQGLQFLIQYYNGEERAKGNILERFSAQQFPDLHSELNLSSLELGDSALYFCASSVGDIPYEQYFGPGTRLTVT.

The V and J genes are TRBV5-5 and TRBJ2-7, with TRBD2 matching 8 bases. The CDR3 totals 18 residues. The germline gives CDR1 SGHKS, CDR2 YYEKEE (reference sequence). J gave up 2 bases and V 4 bases, and 17 bases lay outside the gene matches. This CDR3 is CASSAGTRGGSFTYEQYF. The CDR3 DNA reads as TGTGCCAGCAGCGCCGGGACTAGAGGTGGCTCGTTTACCTACGAGCAGTACTTC.

Here the CDR3 DNA reads TGTGCCACCAGTGATTCTCCGGGACTAGGCCGATCCAATGAGCAGTTCTTC. Encoded protein: CATSDSPGLGRSNEQFF. This sequence joins TRBV24-1 and TRBJ2-1, with 8 nucleotides matching TRBD2. Germline lookup yields CDR1 KGHDR and CDR2 SFDVKD. V shed 2 bases and J 6 bases; nucleotides not matched to a gene: 11. The CDR3 length is 17 residues.

Comment on this clone: This sample also contains other DNA sequences that code for the same CDR3. This chain uses TRBV5-1 with TRBJ2-5; perhaps TRBD2 as D (6 bases). V lost 2 bases and J lost 4, with 6 bases in between. Germline-derived CDR1 and CDR2 are SGHRS and YFSETQ. CDR3 length: 12 residues. The CDR3 nucleotides are TGCGCCAGCAGCTTAGCGGGAGAGACCCAGTACTTC. Translation: CASSLAGETQYF.